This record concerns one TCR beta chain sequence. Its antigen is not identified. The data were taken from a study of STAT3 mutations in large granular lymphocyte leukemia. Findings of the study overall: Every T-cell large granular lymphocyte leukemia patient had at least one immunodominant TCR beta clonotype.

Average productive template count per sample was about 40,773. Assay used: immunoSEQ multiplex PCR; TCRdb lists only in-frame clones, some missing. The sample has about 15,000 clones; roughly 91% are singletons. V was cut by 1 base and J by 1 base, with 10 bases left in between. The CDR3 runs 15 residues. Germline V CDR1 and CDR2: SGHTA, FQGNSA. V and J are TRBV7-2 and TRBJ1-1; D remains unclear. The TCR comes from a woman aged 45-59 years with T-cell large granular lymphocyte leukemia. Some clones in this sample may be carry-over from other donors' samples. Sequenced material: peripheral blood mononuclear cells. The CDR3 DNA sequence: TGTGCCAGCAGCTTAGATGGCAGATGGAACACTGAAGCTTTCTTT. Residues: CASSLDGRWNTEAFF.